These 25 T cell receptor beta chains were all obtained from the same sample, sequenced in a study of cytomegalovirus exposure and HLA in healthy donors. The PCR made use of 60 Vbeta and 13 Jbeta primers. Assay used: immunoSEQ multiplex PCR; TCRdb lists only in-frame clones, some missing. This table holds 100,000 to 120,000 clones, over 75% found once. Sequencing used PBMCs. These receptor sequences come from a woman aged 18-29 years in good health and CMV-seronegative.

This CDR3 reads CASSWAGGLGEKLFF. The CDR3 nucleotides read TGTGCCAGCAGCTGGGCCGGTGGGCTTGGTGAAAAACTGTTTTTT. The V and J genes are TRBV28 and TRBJ1-4; D uncertain. The CDR3 runs 15 residues. Trimming pared 6 bases from V and 7 bases from J, leaving 18 bases between. Germline CDR1 is MDHEN and CDR2 is SYDVKM.

The rearrangement links TRBV30 to TRBJ1-1; 8 bases align to TRBD1. Trimming at V came to 5 bases and at J to 3 bases, leaving 5 bases not matched to a gene. CDR1 and CDR2 (germline): GTSNPN, SVGIG (reference sequence). The CDR3 covers 13 residues. This CDR3 reads CAWDRGIDTEAFF. For the CDR3, the DNA is TGTGCCTGGGACAGGGGAATAGACACTGAAGCTTTCTTT.

This chain joins TRBV16 and TRBJ1-2; D perhaps matches TRBD1 (6 bases). Germline CDR1 reads KGHSY; CDR2 reads FQNENV. This CDR3 has 14 residues. The V gene lost 4 bases and the J gene lost 4 bases, with 13 bases spanning the gap. This CDR3 reads CASSRQGQAYGYTF. CDR3 DNA sequence: TGTGCCAGCAGCCGTCAGGGGCAGGCCTATGGCTACACCTTC.

This chain joins TRBV5-1 and TRBJ1-2, with D perhaps TRBD1 (5 bases). Germline assignment: CDR1 SGHRS and CDR2 YFSETQ. V lost 0 bases, J lost 5 bases, and 14 bases lay in between. The length of the CDR3 is 15 residues. CDR3 coding DNA: TGCGCCAGCAGCTTGGCCGCAGGGTTTTATTATGGCTACACCTTC. Translation: CASSLAAGFYYGYTF.

V usage is TRBV10-2 and J usage is TRBJ2-2; TRBD2 matches 10 bases. V shed 9 bases and J 3 bases; nucleotides not matched to a gene: 16. The CDR3 is 18 amino acids. Germline V gene lookup returns CDR1 WSHSY and CDR2 SAAADI. CDR3 DNA: TGCGCCAGGGCCGGGACTAGCGCGACCGCAGGGGACACCGGGGAGCTGTTTTTT. It encodes CARAGTSATAGDTGELFF.

The rearrangement joins TRBV30 to TRBJ1-1, with D unresolved. V dropped 1 base and J dropped 1 base, with 10 bases sitting between them. The CDR3 is 14 amino acids. Germline V gene sequence: CDR1 GTSNPN, CDR2 SVGIG (reference sequence). The CDR3 DNA is TGTGCCTGGAGTGGCAGGTTCCCGAACACTGAAGCTTTCTTT. This codes for CAWSGRFPNTEAFF.

CDR3 sequence reads: CASSLDASGGAGEQFF. The CDR3 coding sequence is TGCGCCAGCAGCTTGGATGCTAGCGGGGGGGCAGGTGAGCAGTTCTTC. The chain has TRBV5-1 and TRBJ2-1, with 12 bases identical to TRBD2. Germline assignment: CDR1 SGHRS and CDR2 YFSETQ. The CDR3 length is 16 residues. Trimming cost V 0 bases and J 9 bases; bases outside gene matches: 7.

A word on this clone: The same CDR3 arises from other DNA sequences in this sample as well. V is TRBV9 and J is TRBJ1-2; TRBD1 matches 9 bases. Looked up from germline, CDR1 is SGDLS and CDR2 is YYNGEE. V was clipped by 0 bases and J by 5 bases; unmatched bases: 2. This CDR3 is 14 amino acids long. The CDR3 region has the DNA TGTGCCAGCAGCGTAGCGGGACAGGGTTATGGCTACACCTTC. The encoded protein is CASSVAGQGYGYTF.

The chain links TRBV11-3 to TRBJ2-1; 8 nucleotides align to TRBD2. CDR1 and CDR2 from the germline V gene are SGHNT and YENEEA. The V and J ends lost 5 bases and 6 bases, in that order; junction bases with no gene match: 9. This CDR3 is built from 15 residues. The CDR3 DNA sequence: TGTGCCAGCAGCCCGCGACTAGCGACTGTCAATGAGCAGTTCTTC. As protein: CASSPRLATVNEQFF. Filled out from reference TRBV11-3 and TRBJ2-1, the complete variable domain reads EAGVVQSPRYKIIEKKQPVAFWCNPISGHNTLYWYLQNLGQGPELLIRYENEEAVDDSQLPKDRFSAERLKGVDSTLKIQPAELGDSAVYLCASSPRLATVNEQFFGPGTRLTVL.

The V and J genes are TRBV11-3 and TRBJ1-1; possibly TRBD1 for D (6 bases). The V and J ends lost 5 bases and 2 bases respectively, with 21 bases between them. Germline CDR1 and CDR2: SGHNT and YENEEA. The CDR3 runs to 17 residues. Written as DNA, the CDR3 is TGTGCCAGCAGCCATACCTATTGGACAGAACGAAACACTGAAGCTTTCTTT. It is translated as CASSHTYWTERNTEAFF.

This chain connects TRBV7-2 to TRBJ1-1; D call uncertain. V was cut by 5 bases and J by 11 bases, with 15 bases left in between. Germline CDR1 and CDR2: SGHTA and FQGNSA. The CDR3 consists of 12 residues. CDR3 DNA: TGTGCCAGCAGCGCTTGGCGGCTGAGGGCTTTCTTT. Protein sequence: CASSAWRLRAFF.

The CDR3 region is CASSFRGAEITDTQYF. CDR3 sequence (DNA): TGTGCCAGCAGCTTCCGGGGGGCAGAGATCACAGATACGCAGTATTTT. This chain links TRBV7-9 with TRBJ2-3; D perhaps matches TRBD2 (7 bases). V lost 3 bases and J lost 2, with 15 bases in between. Per germline, CDR1 SEHNR and CDR2 FQNEAQ (reference sequence). This CDR3 has 16 residues. Drawing the rest from reference TRBV7-9 and TRBJ2-3, the complete variable domain is DTGVSQNPRHKITKRGQNVTFRCDPISEHNRLYWYRQTLGQGPEFLTYFQNEAQLEKSRLLSDRFSAERPKGSFSTLEIQRTEQGDSAMYLCASSFRGAEITDTQYFGPGTRLTVL.

The chain couples TRBV27 to TRBJ2-2, with TRBD1 matching 9 bases. The germline V gene encodes CDR1 MNHEY and CDR2 SMNVEV (reference sequence). The V segment lost 6 bases and the J segment 5 bases; nucleotides outside the gene matches: 10. This CDR3 is 16 amino acids long. CDR3 sequence (DNA): TGTGCCAGCAGCCTGGACAGGGGCAAATCAACCGGGGAGCTGTTTTTT. Its protein is CASSLDRGKSTGELFF.

This clone appeared once. The chain joins TRBV6-6 to TRBJ2-2; 10 nucleotides line up with TRBD1. Trimming at V came to 6 bases and at J to 3 bases, leaving 7 bases not matched to a gene. The CDR3 loop spans 16 amino acids. Germline V CDR1 and CDR2: MNHNY, SVGAGI (reference sequence). The CDR3 region has the DNA TGTGCCAGCAGCCCTCCGGGACAGGGGTACACCGGGGAGCTGTTTTTT. This encodes CASSPPGQGYTGELFF.

This clone turned up a few times. The chain is built from TRBV29-1 and TRBJ1-6; 10 bases fit TRBD1. The CDR3 is 13 residues long. Germline CDR1 reads SQVTM; CDR2 reads ANQGSEA. Germline trimming cut 4 bases from V and 8 bases from J; bases unmatched to any gene: 2. CDR3: CSVGQGADSPLHF. The CDR3 coding sequence is TGCAGCGTTGGACAGGGGGCAGATTCACCCCTCCACTTT.

The chain has TRBV7-8 and TRBJ2-2; 10 bases fit TRBD1. CDR1 and CDR2 (germline): SGHVS, FQNEAQ. J was trimmed by 4 bases and V by 5 bases; bases with no gene match: 10. The CDR3 totals 17 residues. CDR3 protein: CASSRRTGGVGTGELFF. The CDR3 nucleotides read TGTGCCAGCAGCCGTCGGACAGGGGGAGTTGGCACCGGGGAGCTGTTTTTT.

The genes are TRBV25-1 and TRBJ1-1, with a tentative D call TRBD1 (5 bases). The CDR3 runs to 15 residues. The germline gives CDR1 MGHDK, CDR2 SYGVNS. Deletions cut 0 bases from V and 5 bases from J, with 13 bases between. DNA for the CDR3: TGTGCCAGCAGTGAATATATTGACGGGGGGACTGAAGCTTTCTTT. Translated: CASSEYIDGGTEAFF.

V gene TRBV6-1 combines with J gene TRBJ1-4; 11 nucleotides match TRBD1. The CDR3 extends over 15 amino acids. The V gene end was trimmed by 1 base and the J gene end by 7 bases; junction bases not matched to a gene: 2. Germline assignment: CDR1 MNHNS and CDR2 SASEGT. CDR3 amino acids: CASSEGTGGSEKLFF. The CDR3 DNA follows: TGTGCCAGCAGTGAAGGGACAGGGGGCAGTGAAAAACTGTTTTTT.

This clone turned up a few times. The rearrangement links TRBV6-5 to TRBJ2-1, with 13 bases fitting TRBD2. The CDR3 totals 14 residues. CDR1 is MNHEY, CDR2 SVGAGI, per germline. Trimming cost V 6 bases and J 15 bases; bases outside gene matches: 11. Here the CDR3 reads CASSRWTSGSGWFF. The CDR3 bases are TGTGCCAGCAGCCGGTGGACTAGCGGGAGCGGCTGGTTCTTC.

This chain uses TRBV7-9 with TRBJ2-7; 10 nucleotides agree with TRBD2. The length of the CDR3 is 17 residues. Trimming at V came to 2 bases and at J to 1 base, leaving 8 bases not matched to a gene. Germline V CDR1 and CDR2: SEHNR, FQNEAQ (reference sequence). CDR3 coding DNA: TGTGCCAGCAGCTTATCTCCGCTAGCGGGAGTGTCCTACGAGCAGTACTTC. As protein: CASSLSPLAGVSYEQYF.

The J gene is TRBJ1-1, the V gene TRBV4-1; TRBD1 aligns across 8 bases. CDR1 is MGHRA, CDR2 YSYEKL, per germline. The CDR3 runs to 14 residues. The J segment lost 5 bases and the V segment lost 5 bases, leaving 7 bases of the junction unmatched. The chain's CDR3 is CASSFHRGGTEAFF. For the CDR3, the DNA is TGCGCCAGCAGCTTTCACAGGGGGGGTACTGAAGCTTTCTTT.

The chain joins TRBV7-8 to TRBJ1-1; D is unresolved. The CDR3 covers 15 residues. Looked up from germline, CDR1 is SGHVS and CDR2 is FQNEAQ. V was pared by 0 bases and J by 4 bases, with 12 bases between. The CDR3 loop reads CASSLAEGIVTEAFF. CDR3 bases: TGTGCCAGCAGCTTAGCGGAGGGTATTGTCACTGAAGCTTTCTTT.

This clone has a single count. The CDR3 reads CAWSISSGANVLTF. The CDR3 region has the DNA TGTGCCTGGAGTATATCCTCTGGGGCCAACGTCCTGACTTTC. The gene calls are TRBV30 and TRBJ2-6, with D uncertain. CDR1 GTSNPN and CDR2 SVGIG come from the germline V gene (reference sequence). V was clipped by 2 bases and J by 0 bases, with 5 bases between them. CDR3 length equals 14 residues.

V and J are TRBV5-1 and TRBJ1-2, with D perhaps matching TRBD1 (5 bases). Germline V gives CDR1 SGHRS, CDR2 YFSETQ. The length of the CDR3 is 14 residues. The V end was cut by 5 bases, the J end by 6 bases, with 17 bases between. The DNA of the CDR3 is TGCGCCAGCAGAATAGTGTCAGGGAATCATGGCTACACCTTC. This codes for CASRIVSGNHGYTF.

The gene calls are TRBV19 and TRBJ2-1; 7 nucleotides align to TRBD2. V lost 1 base, J lost 1 base, and 7 bases stayed unmatched. The CDR3 contains 17 residues. Germline values: CDR1 LNHDA, CDR2 SQIVND (reference sequence). The CDR3 nucleotides are TGTGCCAGTAGTATAGGGGGCGGGAGTGTTTCCTACAATGAGCAGTTCTTC. Its protein product is CASSIGGGSVSYNEQFF.